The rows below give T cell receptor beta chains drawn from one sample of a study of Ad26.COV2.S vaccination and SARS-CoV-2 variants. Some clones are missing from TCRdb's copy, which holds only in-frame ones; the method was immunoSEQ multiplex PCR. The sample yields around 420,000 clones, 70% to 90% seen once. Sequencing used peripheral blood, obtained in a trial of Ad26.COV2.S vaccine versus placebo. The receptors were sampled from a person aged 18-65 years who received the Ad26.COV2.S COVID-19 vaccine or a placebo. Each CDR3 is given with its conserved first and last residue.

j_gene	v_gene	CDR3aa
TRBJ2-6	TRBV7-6	CASSLGAGANVLTF
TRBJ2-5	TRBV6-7	CASRGCGDRSYQETQYF
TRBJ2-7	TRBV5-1	CASSPLAGVSYEQYF
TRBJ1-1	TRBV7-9	CASSSLQGLAEAFF
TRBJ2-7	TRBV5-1	CASSLDRTEQYF
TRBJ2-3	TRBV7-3	CASSFGLAGHLRVTSTDTQYF
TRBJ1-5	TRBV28	CASRRDLRQHF
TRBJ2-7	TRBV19	CASSPLRGEQYF
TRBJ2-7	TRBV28	CASSLGGIRGEQYF
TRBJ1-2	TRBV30	CAWAGLYGYTF
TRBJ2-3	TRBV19	CASSIDVGTDTQYF
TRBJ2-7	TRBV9	CASSVWVDNEQYF
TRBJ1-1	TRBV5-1	CASSLERGTNTEAFF
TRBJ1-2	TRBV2	CASSVSRTNYGYTF
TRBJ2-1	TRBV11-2	CASSLVTSGGTSYNEQFF
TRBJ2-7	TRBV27	CASSIGQGQGQYF
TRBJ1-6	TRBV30	CAWTLKGQDNSPLHF
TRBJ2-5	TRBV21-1	CASSKGARKQETQYF
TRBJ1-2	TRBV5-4	CASSLMGAYGYTF
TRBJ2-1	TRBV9	CASSVVATSYNEQFF
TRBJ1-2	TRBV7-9	CASSLAGGTRGYTF
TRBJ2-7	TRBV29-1	CSVSQSSSYEQYF
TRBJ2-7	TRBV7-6	CASSLDPGQSYEQYF
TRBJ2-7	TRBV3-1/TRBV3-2	CASSAGTVEGYEQYF
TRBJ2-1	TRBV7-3	CASSLNFRSSYNEQFF
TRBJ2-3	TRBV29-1	CSGILAGVSTDTQYF
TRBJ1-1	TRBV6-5	CASSYHANTEAFF
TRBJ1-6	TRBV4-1	CASSEGQYNSPLHF
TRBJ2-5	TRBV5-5	CASSRAGETQYF
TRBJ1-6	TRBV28	CASSLNTGKSPLHF
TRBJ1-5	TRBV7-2	CASSLGGGRIQPQHF
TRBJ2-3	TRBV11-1	CASSRFRGGATDTQYF
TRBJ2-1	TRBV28	CASSKGLARNEQFF
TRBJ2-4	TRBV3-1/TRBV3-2	CASSQALGKGIQYF
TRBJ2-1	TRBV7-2	CASSARTGQKKFF
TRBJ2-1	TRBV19	CASSINTGSSYNEQFF
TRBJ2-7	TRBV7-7	CASSPEVGKVDEQYF
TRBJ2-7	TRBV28	CASSFPGQGASYEQYF
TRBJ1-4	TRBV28	CASSPGATNEKLFF
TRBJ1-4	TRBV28	CASSSGGREGEKLFF
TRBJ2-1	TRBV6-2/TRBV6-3	CASSYRISGGVNEQFF
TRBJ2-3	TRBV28	CASTQSGGAGYTQYF
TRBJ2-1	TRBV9	CASSPRLASYNEQFF
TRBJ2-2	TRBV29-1	CSVDGQGTGELFF
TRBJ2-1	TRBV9	CASSVEARGLYNEQFF
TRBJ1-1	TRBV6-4	CASSPGTGSYQAFF
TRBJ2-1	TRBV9	CASSPRQAVAGALLRPKEQFF
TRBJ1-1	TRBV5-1	CASSVGQGTNTEAFF
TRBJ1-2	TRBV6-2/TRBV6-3	CASSARTSSGGYTF